One and the same sample provided the 27 T cell receptor beta chains below, sequenced in a study of cytomegalovirus exposure and HLA in healthy donors. The PCR ran on 60 Vbeta and 13 Jbeta primers. Data came from immunoSEQ multiplex PCR; TCRdb stores just in-frame clones and leaves some out. The table lists about 150,000 clones. The sample consisted of PBMCs. These receptor sequences come from a man younger than 40 in good health and CMV-seronegative.

The rearrangement links TRBV5-1 to TRBJ2-5; D might be TRBD2 (6 bases). Germline CDR1 is SGHRS and CDR2 is YFSETQ. Trimming took off 4 bases at V and 5 bases at J, with 9 bases between the two ends. The CDR3 contains 12 residues. This chain's CDR3 is CASSPEGETQYF. Written as DNA, the CDR3 is TGCGCCAGCAGCCCGGAGGGTGAGACCCAGTACTTC.

This chain joins TRBV7-9 and TRBJ1-2; D is unclear. The CDR3 contains 12 residues. From germline, CDR1 is SEHNR and CDR2 FQNEAQ (reference sequence). The germline V and J ends were trimmed by 5 bases and 8 bases, with 12 bases remaining between them. The CDR3 DNA reads TGTGCCAGCAGCCTAAATTCAGGAGGCTACACCTTC. Protein product: CASSLNSGGYTF.

V is TRBV2 and J is TRBJ2-1, with D possibly being TRBD2 (6 bases). The V and J ends lost 4 bases and 10 bases respectively, with 11 bases between them. Germline CDR1 reads SNHLY; CDR2 reads FYNNEI. There are 12 residues in the CDR3. Here the CDR3 DNA reads TGTGCCAGCAGTGGGCCGGGGGAAGAGCAGTTCTTC. Its translation is CASSGPGEEQFF.

The chain has TRBV2 and TRBJ2-2; D gene unclear. The CDR3 is 13 amino acids. Germline loops: CDR1 SNHLY, CDR2 FYNNEI. V shed 10 bases and J shed 4 bases, with 13 bases lying between them. The CDR3 reads CATSFRSTGELFF. The CDR3 region has the DNA TGTGCCACCTCGTTTCGGTCCACCGGGGAGCTGTTTTTT. The full variable domain, with the rest looked up from reference TRBV2 and TRBJ2-2, is EPEVTQTPSHQVTQMGQEVILRCVPISNHLYFYWYRQILGQKVEFLVSFYNNEISEKSEIFDDQFSVERPDGSNFTLKIRSTKLEDSAMYFCATSFRSTGELFFGEGSRLTVL.

V and J are TRBV2 and TRBJ1-5, with a tentative D call TRBD1 (6 bases). Deletions cut 4 bases from V and 7 bases from J, with 14 bases between. This CDR3 has 14 amino acids. The V gene's germline CDR1 is SNHLY and CDR2 FYNNEI. CDR3 in DNA: TGTGCCAGCAGTGCCCAGGGACAAGGACAGCCCCAGCATTTT. It is translated as CASSAQGQGQPQHF. Complete variable domain (other parts from reference TRBV2 and TRBJ1-5): EPEVTQTPSHQVTQMGQEVILRCVPISNHLYFYWYRQILGQKVEFLVSFYNNEISEKSEIFDDQFSVERPDGSNFTLKIRSTKLEDSAMYFCASSAQGQGQPQHFGDGTRLSIL.

The chain links TRBV5-4 to TRBJ1-1; 7 nucleotides agree with TRBD1. The CDR3 is 15 residues long. V trimming: 0 bases; J trimming: 7 bases; junction bases outside the gene matches: 9. The germline gives CDR1 SGHNT, CDR2 YYREEE (reference sequence). CDR3 protein: CASSLAQGRGYEAFF. The CDR3 DNA is TGTGCCAGCAGCTTGGCCCAAGGCAGGGGGTATGAAGCTTTCTTT.

The CDR3: CASSPVSGANVLTF. The CDR3 DNA reads as TGTGCCAGCAGTCCGGTGTCTGGGGCCAACGTCCTGACTTTC. The rearrangement joins TRBV6-1 to TRBJ2-6; D remains unclear. In germline, CDR1 is MNHNS, CDR2 SASEGT. V lost 5 bases and J 1 base, leaving 6 bases between the germline ends. The CDR3 contains 14 residues.

The chain has TRBV7-9 and TRBJ1-5; 11 bases line up with TRBD1. Germline CDR1 and CDR2: SEHNR and FQNEAQ (reference sequence). This CDR3 contains 15 residues. V was pared by 3 bases and J by 4 bases, with 2 bases of the junction left unmatched. CDR3 amino acids: CASSFGTGGNQPQHF. CDR3 nucleotide sequence: TGTGCCAGCAGCTTTGGGACAGGGGGAAATCAGCCCCAGCATTTT.

The J gene is TRBJ2-1, the V gene TRBV2; 9 nucleotides match TRBD2. The V and J ends lost 6 bases and 9 bases, in that order; junction bases with no gene match: 12. The germline V gene has CDR1 SNHLY and CDR2 FYNNEI. The CDR3 covers 15 residues. As DNA, the CDR3 is TGTGCCAGCAGGAGGGAAGCTAGCGGGACCGGTGAGCAGTTCTTC. Its translation: CASRREASGTGEQFF.

V is TRBV19 and J is TRBJ2-3; 7 bases fit TRBD2. From germline, CDR1 is LNHDA and CDR2 SQIVND (reference sequence). CDR3 length: 17 residues. J gave up 0 bases and V 6 bases, and 12 bases lay outside the gene matches. The CDR3 here is CASSTLRLAPSTDTQYF. CDR3 coding DNA: TGTGCCAGTAGCACCCTCAGACTAGCCCCTAGCACAGATACGCAGTATTTT.

The chain carries TRBV7-9 and TRBJ1-6; D unclear. V lost 5 bases and J 9 bases, leaving 14 bases between the germline ends. Germline V lookup: CDR1 SEHNR, CDR2 FQNEAQ (reference sequence). This CDR3 has 14 amino acids. The CDR3 is CASSPDLDTSPLHF. The CDR3 DNA follows: TGTGCCAGCAGCCCCGACCTCGACACTTCACCCCTCCACTTT.

The CDR3 region has the DNA TGTGCCTGGAGTGCCTGGACAGGGATTAGGAACGAGCAGTACTTC. Translation gives CAWSAWTGIRNEQYF. The rearrangement uses TRBV30 and TRBJ2-7, with 8 bases lining up with TRBD1. The germline V gene encodes CDR1 GTSNPN and CDR2 SVGIG (reference sequence). With V trimmed by 1 base and J by 5 bases, 10 bases remained unmatched. This CDR3 region has 15 residues.

The J gene is TRBJ2-5, the V gene TRBV27; 8 bases align to TRBD1. CDR3 length: 19 residues. From germline, CDR1 is MNHEY and CDR2 SMNVEV (reference sequence). Trimming removed 5 bases from V and 1 base from J; junction bases left unmatched: 18. The CDR3 loop reads CASSIRRRTGTLSQETQYF. CDR3 nucleotides: TGTGCCAGCAGTATCCGCCGACGGACAGGGACCCTTTCCCAAGAGACCCAGTACTTC.

The rearrangement uses TRBV5-1 and TRBJ2-5; D possibly corresponds to TRBD1 (6 bases). The end of the DNA aligns better with TRBJ2-7, so the J call may be wrong. CDR1 SGHRS and CDR2 YFSETQ come from the germline V gene. The CDR3 has 15 residues. The CDR3, as DNA: TGCGCCAGCAGCCCCGGGACACTCCTTACCCACGAGCAGTACTTC. It yields the protein CASSPGTLLTHEQYF.

This sequence joins TRBV19 and TRBJ2-7; 10 positions agree with TRBD2. Per the germline V gene, CDR1 is LNHDA and CDR2 is SQIVND (reference sequence). V trimming: 5 bases; J trimming: 2 bases; junction bases outside the gene matches: 3. This CDR3 spans 14 amino acids. The CDR3 loop is CASSPLAGAYEQYF. CDR3 bases: TGTGCCAGTAGTCCGCTAGCGGGAGCCTACGAGCAGTACTTC.

This chain joins TRBV5-1 and TRBJ1-3; D gene ambiguous. V gave up 1 base and J gave up 1 base, with 6 bases separating them. CDR3 length equals 14 residues. From germline, CDR1 is SGHRS and CDR2 YFSETQ. This chain's CDR3 is CASSLLGSGNTIYF. The CDR3 DNA sequence: TGCGCCAGCAGCTTGCTAGGATCTGGAAACACCATATATTTT.

This chain connects TRBV19 to TRBJ1-1, with D tentatively TRBD1 (6 bases). Germline V CDR1 and CDR2: LNHDA, SQIVND (reference sequence). V was cut by 3 bases and J by 5 bases, with 10 bases left in between. The CDR3 loop spans 13 amino acids. The CDR3 nucleotides are TGTGCCAGTAGTATCAACAGGGATACTGAAGCTTTCTTT. Protein: CASSINRDTEAFF.

V is TRBV10-3 and J is TRBJ2-7; 7 nucleotides align to TRBD1. V trimming: 9 bases; J trimming: 5 bases; junction bases outside the gene matches: 7. Germline V gene lookup returns CDR1 ENHRY and CDR2 SYGVKD. This CDR3 is 12 amino acids long. The CDR3 spells CAIQGLGHEQYF. The CDR3 coding sequence is TGTGCCATACAGGGGCTTGGTCACGAGCAGTACTTC.

This chain joins TRBV2 and TRBJ2-7, with 8 bases fitting TRBD1. Per the germline V gene, CDR1 is SNHLY and CDR2 is FYNNEI. This CDR3 has 13 residues. V shed 7 bases and J 6 bases; nucleotides not matched to a gene: 8. The CDR3 reads CASNSRGLGEQYF. The CDR3 DNA is TGTGCCAGCAACTCCAGGGGGCTTGGCGAGCAGTACTTC.

V usage is TRBV27 and J usage is TRBJ2-1; D is possibly TRBD2 (6 bases). The CDR3 runs 16 residues. V gave up 6 bases and J gave up 7 bases, with 22 bases separating them. The V gene's germline CDR1 is MNHEY and CDR2 SMNVEV (reference sequence). The CDR3 nucleotides read TGTGCCAGCAGCCGGGCCGGGGGACCTCCTTTGAATGAGCAGTTCTTC. Its translation is CASSRAGGPPLNEQFF.

The V and J genes are TRBV7-9 and TRBJ2-1; TRBD2 is a possible D gene (6 bases). V was trimmed by 5 bases and J by 9 bases, leaving 23 bases between them. Germline V CDR1 and CDR2: SEHNR, FQNEAQ (reference sequence). The CDR3 consists of 16 residues. CDR3 sequence: CASSTAEVVAGGEQFF. The DNA for the CDR3 is TGTGCCAGCAGCACGGCAGAGGTGGTCGCCGGGGGTGAGCAGTTCTTC.

J is TRBJ1-1 and V is TRBV11-2; D is unresolved. V lost 7 bases, J lost 5 bases, and 11 bases lay in between. Germline assignment: CDR1 SGHAT and CDR2 FQNNGV. The CDR3 runs 12 residues. CDR3 sequence reads: CASTRGDTEAFF. The CDR3 nucleotides are TGTGCCAGCACCCGAGGTGATACTGAAGCTTTCTTT.

The gene calls are TRBV19 and TRBJ1-1; TRBD1 is a possible D gene (5 bases). Trimming cost V 5 bases and J 5 bases, with 15 bases left between them. The germline V gene has CDR1 LNHDA and CDR2 SQIVND (reference sequence). The CDR3 consists of 14 residues. CDR3 sequence (DNA): TGTGCCAGTAGTCCCAGGGTAATTGTTACTGAAGCTTTCTTT. It yields the protein CASSPRVIVTEAFF.

V usage is TRBV10-3 and J usage is TRBJ2-5; the D is unclear. The J call is doubtful: the DNA matches TRBJ2-7 better. Germline assignment: CDR1 ENHRY and CDR2 SYGVKD. The CDR3 has 9 residues. The CDR3 protein is CAIGREQYF. The CDR3, as DNA: TGTGCCATTGGGCGCGAGCAGTACTTC.

The J gene is TRBJ2-5, the V gene TRBV7-9; D is ambiguous. Germline V gives CDR1 SEHNR, CDR2 FQNEAQ (reference sequence). V was pared by 5 bases and J by 5 bases, with 18 bases between. This CDR3 contains 15 residues. The DNA for the CDR3 is TGTGCCAGCAGCCGGAGACCAATACCATTGGAGACCCAGTACTTC. This translates into CASSRRPIPLETQYF.

The rearrangement links TRBV9 to TRBJ2-3; D perhaps matches TRBD2 (5 bases). CDR3 size: 13 residues. V was pared by 9 bases and J by 2 bases, with 13 bases between. Germline CDR1 reads SGDLS; CDR2 reads YYNGEE. This CDR3 reads CATGKSHTDTQYF. The CDR3 nucleotides are TGTGCCACCGGGAAGTCCCACACAGATACGCAGTATTTT. The entire variable domain, with the rest obtained from reference TRBV9 and TRBJ2-3, is as follows: DSGVTQTPKHLITATGQRVTLRCSPRSGDLSVYWYQQSLDQGLQFLIQYYNGEERAKGNILERFSAQQFPDLHSELNLSSLELGDSALYFCATGKSHTDTQYFGPGTRLTVL.

The V gene is TRBV5-6, the J gene TRBJ1-1; 9 nucleotides line up with TRBD1. The germline gives CDR1 SGHDT, CDR2 YYEEEE. This CDR3 contains 16 residues. Trimming took 4 bases from V and 6 from J; bases not matched to a gene: 13. CDR3 sequence: CASSQANRGLSAEAFF. CDR3 bases: TGTGCCAGCAGCCAAGCAAACAGGGGGCTCAGCGCTGAAGCTTTCTTT.